The source of this T cell receptor beta chain is a study of PD-L1 blockade in urothelial cancer. Study details: Atezolizumab (1,200 mg intravenously every 3 weeks) began in the mid-2010s for patients. At 6 weeks and at 3 weeks (second dose) after treatment start, blood was analyzed.

TCRdb's copy holds only in-frame clones and misses some; the assay was immunoSEQ multiplex PCR. The sample contains roughly 67,000 clones, 70% to 90% of which appear only once. Note on this clone: The antigen is not known.

Regarding the study as a whole: Pretreatment peripheral blood TCR clonality that fell below the median predicted better survival among the patients studied.

Time point in this sample: pretreatment peripheral blood. The diagnosis in patients was locally advanced or metastatic urothelial carcinoma. The sequenced sample was PBMCs, obtained around atezolizumab (anti-PD-L1) treatment. This TCR derives from a man aged 55 to 70 with urothelial cancer.

The CDR3 DNA sequence: TGTGCCAGCAGCGTGGACAGCAGAGACAATCAGCCCCAGCATTTT. Encoded protein: CASSVDSRDNQPQHF. The V call is TRBV9, the J call TRBJ1-5; tentatively, D is TRBD1 (6 bases). Deletions cut 2 bases from V and 3 bases from J, with 12 bases between. The V gene's germline CDR1 is SGDLS and CDR2 YYNGEE. The CDR3 loop spans 15 amino acids.